The source of this T cell receptor beta chain is a study of CD8+ T cells in alopecia areata. In each case, RNA was isolated and then reverse transcribed into cDNA as the sequencing template. Method: immunoSEQ multiplex PCR; TCRdb's copy keeps in-frame clones and lacks some. The table includes about 140,000 clones, 45% to 60% detected once. Study-wide findings and caveats: Clonality exceeded that of normal scalp in lesional scalp, most notably in alopecia totalis/universalis.

Points on this clone: The antigen remains unidentified.

There are 16 residues in the CDR3. CDR1 and CDR2 from the germline V gene are SEHNR and FQNEAQ (reference sequence). V was cut by 3 bases and J by 5 bases, with 18 bases left in between. The sequenced sample was CD4+ T cells sorted from blood. The V and J genes are TRBV7-9 and TRBJ2-3; D remains unclear. This clonotype was sampled from a human donor in good health. The CDR3 DNA reads TGTGCCAGCAGCTTTGGAACCAGCGTGGTAGGAGATACGCAGTATTTT. This encodes CASSFGTSVVGDTQYF.